The present TCR beta chain was sequenced within a study of blood T cell repertoires in COVID-19. Background on the study: The cDNA or gDNA used as material had been derived from T cells, B-cell-depleted T cells, or PBMCs.

The age range of participants was 18 to 89 years, with residence in around 22 US areas. This clone was recorded only once. The germline gives CDR1 MNHNY, CDR2 SVGAGI (reference sequence). The CDR3 consists of 16 residues. Losses at the gene ends were 5 bases for V and 5 bases for J; bases not matched to a gene: 10. Per the study methods: From reference gene primer amplification, estimates of nucleated cell counts were derived. The assay was immunoSEQ multiplex PCR, and TCRdb's table has in-frame clones only and misses some. V, J and clone size are taken as reported in that table, and D and trimming were inferred from the DNA itself. The sample includes about 380,000 clones, 88% of them seen just once.

The chain recombines TRBV6-6 with TRBJ2-3, with 10 positions matching TRBD2. Sequenced: PBMCs or T cells enriched from blood (not recorded which). The source of this sequence is a woman aged 18-29 years who had recovered from COVID-19. CDR3: CASSNPSGGLVDTQYF. CDR3 bases: TGTGCCAGCAGTAACCCTAGCGGGGGCTTGGTAGATACGCAGTATTTT.